This note documents a single T cell receptor beta chain sequence. Its cognate antigen is unknown. Assay used: immunoSEQ multiplex PCR; TCRdb lists only in-frame clones, some missing. The sample holds some 25,000 clones; around four fifths are singletons and the top ten take over 1.1%. This sample is drawn from a study of OX40 agonist ivuxolimab in advanced cancers. Study as a whole: Patients were dosed with the agonistic anti-OX40 (CD134) antibody ivuxolimab. Subjects had a mean age of about 60 years, with a range of 23 to 79; about 83% were male. Study results and limitations: Nonresponders, in some cases, also had low normalized T-cell clonal expansion.

V shed 2 bases and J shed 4 bases, with 15 bases lying between them. This CDR3 spans 15 amino acids. Germline loops: CDR1 MDHEN, CDR2 SYDVKM. This TCR was recovered from an adult with an advanced solid tumor such as melanoma, head and neck, liver or kidney cancer. Here the sequenced sample was CD4+ or CD8+ T cells sorted from blood, taken in a trial of the OX40 agonist ivuxolimab. V is TRBV28 and J is TRBJ2-7; possibly TRBD1 for D (5 bases). The CDR3 is CASSLGPLGRYEQYF. CDR3 nucleotides: TGTGCCAGCAGTTTAGGACCCCTGGGGCGATACGAGCAGTACTTC.